This T cell receptor (beta chain) originates from a study of blood T cell repertoires in COVID-19. The wider study: Donors in the United States, Italy and Spain gave samples during acute or convalescent COVID-19.

Using immunoSEQ multiplex PCR, the repertoire was profiled, and TCRdb retains in-frame clones only, with some absent. Of roughly 86,000 clones listed, around 80% were seen once; the top ten hold less than 25%. This clone was counted a single time. This CDR3 is built from 14 residues. Germline V lookup: CDR1 KGHDR, CDR2 SFDVKD. Trimming at V came to 7 bases and at J to 1 base, leaving 4 bases not matched to a gene. The TCR comes from a human donor in a cohort sampled during active COVID-19. Material for sequencing was peripheral blood. The chain is built from TRBV24-1 and TRBJ2-3; 7 nucleotides align to TRBD1. The CDR3 nucleotides are TGTGCCACCAGACGAACAGGGGGCACAGATACGCAGTATTTT. Its translation: CATRRTGGTDTQYF.